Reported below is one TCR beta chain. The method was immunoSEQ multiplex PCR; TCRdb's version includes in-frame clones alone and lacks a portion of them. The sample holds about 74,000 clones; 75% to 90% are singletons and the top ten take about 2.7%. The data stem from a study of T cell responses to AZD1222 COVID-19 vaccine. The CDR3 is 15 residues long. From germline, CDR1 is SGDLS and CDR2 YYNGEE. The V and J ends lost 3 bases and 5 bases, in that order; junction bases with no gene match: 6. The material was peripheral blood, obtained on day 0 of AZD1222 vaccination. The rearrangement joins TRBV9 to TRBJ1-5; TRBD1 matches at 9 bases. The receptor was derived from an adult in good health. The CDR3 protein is CASSEGQGGDQPQHF. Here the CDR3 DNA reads TGTGCCAGCAGCGAGGGACAGGGAGGCGATCAGCCCCAGCATTTT.